This entry lists 32 T cell receptor beta chains sequenced from one sample in a study of T-cell memory formation after mild COVID-19. TCRdb fed the 5' RACE reads into MiXCR, producing one record per CDR3 protein. The data hold about 300,000 distinct CDR3 sequences, with just under 20% observed a single time. The sequencing sample was made of PBMCs or a T cell subset sorted from them (not recorded which). The receptor set was obtained from a man younger than 30 who had mild COVID-19 (a few samples of this study predate the infection). Cell type and time point are not known.

This clonotype was detected only a few times. The genes are TRBV6-5 and TRBJ1-5; maybe TRBD1 (5 bases). The CDR3 contains 14 residues. Trimming removed 1 base from V and 5 bases from J, with 9 bases in between. Germline V gene data show CDR1 as MNHEY and CDR2 as SVGAGI. The CDR3 region is CASSYFGADQPQHF. The CDR3, as DNA: TGTGCCAGCAGTTACTTCGGGGCTGATCAGCCCCAGCATTTT.

This clonotype appeared many times. The J gene is TRBJ1-5, the V gene TRBV28, with a weak D call TRBD1 (6 bases). With 4 bases removed from V and 4 bases from J, the gap between germline ends came to 8 bases. Germline values: CDR1 MDHEN, CDR2 SYDVKM. CDR3 length: 13 residues. The DNA of the CDR3 is TGTGCCAGCAGTTGGACAGATAATCAGCCCCAGCATTTT. This translates into CASSWTDNQPQHF.

This chain connects TRBV9 to TRBJ1-1; tentatively, D is TRBD1 (5 bases). Germline V gives CDR1 SGDLS, CDR2 YYNGEE. The CDR3 extends over 12 amino acids. Trimming left V 0 bases short and J 5 bases short, with 5 bases between. CDR3 nucleotide sequence: TGTGCCAGCAGCGTAGCAGGGACTGAAGCTTTCTTT. Translation: CASSVAGTEAFF.

A few counts support this clonotype. V and J are TRBV5-6 and TRBJ2-5; D remains unclear. Germline values: CDR1 SGHDT, CDR2 YYEEEE. V lost 1 base and J 0 bases, leaving 10 bases between the germline ends. This CDR3 has 15 residues. CDR3 protein: CASSLFITDQETQYF. The CDR3 DNA sequence: TGTGCCAGCAGCTTGTTTATCACAGACCAAGAGACCCAGTACTTC.

The CDR3: CASSLVGGGEQFF. CDR3 nucleotide sequence: TGTGCCAGCAGCTTAGTAGGGGGGGGAGAGCAGTTCTTC. The rearrangement uses TRBV7-2 and TRBJ2-1; tentatively, D is TRBD2 (7 bases). CDR1 and CDR2 (germline): SGHTA, FQGNSA. Between the trimmed V and J ends, which lost 1 base and 10 bases, there was a span of 11 bases. The CDR3 contains 13 residues.

V is TRBV10-2 and J is TRBJ2-7; no clear D gene. This CDR3 comprises 15 residues. Deletions cut 4 bases from V and 3 bases from J, with 16 bases between. Germline V gives CDR1 WSHSY, CDR2 SAAADI. In nucleotides, the CDR3 is TGCGCCAGCAGTGGGGCCCTCTACCCCGGCTACGAGCAGTACTTC. Its translation: CASSGALYPGYEQYF.

This clonotype was observed a handful of times. The V and J genes are TRBV6-1 and TRBJ2-3; 9 bases are shared with TRBD2. J gave up 5 bases and V 4 bases, and 4 bases lay outside the gene matches. Per germline, CDR1 MNHNS and CDR2 SASEGT. This CDR3 contains 14 residues. CDR3 residues: CASSVAGGGDTQYF. Here the CDR3 DNA reads TGTGCCAGCAGTGTGGCGGGGGGGGGAGATACGCAGTATTTT.

This clonotype occurred a few times. This rearrangement joins TRBV7-6 to TRBJ2-7; D may be TRBD1 (6 bases). The CDR3 consists of 13 residues. Trimming took off 4 bases at V and 3 bases at J, with 10 bases between the two ends. Germline V gives CDR1 SGHVS, CDR2 FNYEAQ. In DNA form, the CDR3 reads TGTGCCAGCAGCTCCGCACAGGGCTACGAGCAGTACGTC. It encodes CASSSAQGYEQYV.

The chain recombines TRBV12-3 or TRBV12-4 with TRBJ2-1; D is undetermined. CDR3 length equals 14 residues. V lost 8 bases and J 4 bases, leaving 15 bases between the germline ends. This chain's CDR3 is CASGRTVGYNEQFF. The CDR3 DNA reads as TGTGCCAGCGGCCGGACGGTAGGATACAATGAGCAGTTCTTC.

This clonotype showed up just a few times. The CDR3 spells CSARVGGGNTEAFF. CDR3 sequence (DNA): TGCAGTGCTAGAGTGGGGGGAGGAAACACTGAAGCTTTCTTT. The V and J genes are TRBV20-1 and TRBJ1-1, with D tentatively TRBD1 (5 bases). The CDR3 runs to 14 residues. From germline, CDR1 is DFQATT and CDR2 SNEGSKA (reference sequence). The germline V and J ends were trimmed by 1 base and 2 bases, with 11 bases remaining between them.

This clonotype was counted ten times or more. Germline is not matched at one junction end, which may reflect a read error. The chain has TRBV5-1 and TRBJ2-5; D is ambiguous. CDR1 is SGHRS, CDR2 YFSETQ, per germline. The CDR3 contains 11 residues. CDR3 in DNA: TGTGCCAGCAGTTTTGGGGAGACCCAGTACTTC. It codes for CASSFGETQYF. Full variable domain (outside the CDR3, taken from reference TRBV5-1 and TRBJ2-5): KAGVTQTPRYLIKTRGQQVTLSCSPISGHRSVSWYQQTPGQGLQFLFEYFSETQRNKGNFPGRFSGRQFSNSRSEMNVSTLELGDSALYLCASSFGETQYFGPGTRLLVL.

On this clonotype: A much bigger clone sits one base away, suggesting this may be a read error. The CDR3 DNA follows: TGTGCCAGCATCGGCGGGGGTGAGCAGTTCTTC. Its translation is CASIGGGEQFF. The gene calls are TRBV7-7 and TRBJ2-1; 7 nucleotides match TRBD2. CDR3 length: 11 residues. CDR1 is SSHAT and CDR2 is FNYEAQ in the germline V gene (reference sequence). V shed 7 bases and J 9 bases; nucleotides not matched to a gene: 3.

This clonotype has a single count. This chain connects TRBV5-6 to TRBJ2-1, with 8 bases lining up with TRBD2. The CDR3 sequence is 15 residues long. CDR1 and CDR2 (germline): SGHDT, YYEEEE. With 5 bases clipped from V and 6 bases from J, the junction kept 10 bases outside the gene matches. The CDR3 sequence is CASRSAGGFGNEQFF. The CDR3, as DNA: TGTGCCAGCAGGAGTGCGGGGGGCTTCGGCAATGAGCAGTTCTTC.

The CDR3 is CASSPRGLDTGNTIYF. CDR3 nucleotides: TGTGCCAGCAGCCCACGGGGCCTCGACACTGGAAACACCATATATTTT. The V and J genes are TRBV7-9 and TRBJ1-3; weak D call: TRBD1 (5 bases). The CDR3 spans 16 residues. The germline V gene encodes CDR1 SEHNR and CDR2 FQNEAQ (reference sequence). The V end was cut by 5 bases, the J end by 2 bases, with 16 bases between.

In its sample, this clonotype was seen a few times. The rearrangement joins TRBV24-1 to TRBJ1-5; D not certain. Trimming shortened V by 0 bases and J by 3 bases, and 2 bases separated the two germline ends. The CDR3 runs to 13 residues. Germline loops: CDR1 KGHDR, CDR2 SFDVKD. The CDR3 DNA reads TGTGCCACCAGTGATTTGCCCAATCAGCCCCAGCATTTT. It specifies CATSDLPNQPQHF.

A few counts support this clonotype. V usage is TRBV3-1 and J usage is TRBJ2-3, with 12 bases that match TRBD2. Germline-derived CDR1 and CDR2 are LGHDT and YNNKEL (reference sequence). The CDR3 is 15 amino acids. The J segment lost 6 bases and the V segment lost 1 base, leaving 2 bases of the junction unmatched. As DNA, the CDR3 is TGTGCCAGCAGCCAAGGGACTAGCGGGGTTGATACGCAGTATTTT. It yields the protein CASSQGTSGVDTQYF.

The chain carries TRBV3-1 and TRBJ1-6; 9 bases are a match to TRBD1. Germline V gene data show CDR1 as LGHDT and CDR2 as YNNKEL (reference sequence). The ends lost 9 bases at V and 9 bases at J; junction bases unmatched: 6. CDR3 length: 13 residues. The CDR3, as DNA: TGTGCCAGTGGGACAGGGCCTCCTTCACCCCTCCACTTT. It translates to CASGTGPPSPLHF.

This clonotype was seen only a few times. The chain is built from TRBV24-1 and TRBJ2-1, with unresolved D. The CDR3 loop spans 16 amino acids. Between the trimmed V and J ends, which lost 7 bases and 5 bases, there was a span of 20 bases. The germline V gene has CDR1 KGHDR and CDR2 SFDVKD. Here the CDR3 DNA reads TGTGCCACCAGCACCCCCGCAGCTTTTAGGAACAATGAGCAGTTCTTC. Translating it yields CATSTPAAFRNNEQFF.

This clonotype has just a few counts. The chain links TRBV10-3 to TRBJ2-3; D remains unclear. Germline V gene sequence: CDR1 ENHRY, CDR2 SYGVKD. V lost 0 bases, J lost 1 base, and 14 bases lay in between. This CDR3 comprises 17 residues. In DNA, the CDR3 is TGTGCCATCAGTGAGTCCAGTGATTCTGGGCGCACAGATACGCAGTATTTT. Protein product: CAISESSDSGRTDTQYF.

This clonotype was detected ten times or more. The chain employs TRBV7-8 and TRBJ2-3; no firm D call. This CDR3 contains 12 residues. With 5 bases removed from V and 2 bases from J, the gap between germline ends came to 5 bases. Looked up from germline, CDR1 is SGHVS and CDR2 is FQNEAQ. The CDR3 DNA reads TGTGCCAGCAGCCAGACCACAGATACGCAGTATTTT. This translates into CASSQTTDTQYF.

This chain links TRBV6-2 or TRBV6-3 with TRBJ1-2, with D possibly matching TRBD1 (6 bases). This CDR3 region has 16 residues. Germline V CDR1 and CDR2: MNHEY, SVGEGT. V lost 4 bases to trimming and J lost 4 bases, with 19 bases between them. CDR3 sequence reads: CASSSVLKDRLYGYTF. The CDR3 coding sequence is TGTGCCAGCAGTTCCGTCCTGAAAGACAGGCTCTATGGCTACACCTTC.

This chain links TRBV6-2 or TRBV6-3 with TRBJ1-1; D gene ambiguous. Looked up from germline, CDR1 is MNHEY and CDR2 is SVGEGT. The V end lost 6 bases, the J end lost 1 base, and 9 bases lay between the germline ends. This CDR3 contains 13 residues. In nucleotides, the CDR3 is TGTGCCAGCAGCTTAAATTGGAACACTGAAGCTTTCTTT. Translated: CASSLNWNTEAFF.

This clonotype occurred a few times. The chain uses TRBV5-1 and TRBJ2-2, with TRBD1 matching over 7 bases. Germline V gene sequence: CDR1 SGHRS, CDR2 YFSETQ. CDR3 length equals 16 residues. Trimming at V came to 0 bases and at J to 2 bases, leaving 4 bases not matched to a gene. CDR3 sequence: CASSLATGDNTGELFF. CDR3 sequence (DNA): TGCGCCAGCAGCTTGGCAACAGGGGATAACACCGGGGAGCTGTTTTTT.

This clonotype was counted between two and nine times. This chain uses TRBV5-1 with TRBJ2-5; 9 bases agree with TRBD1. Trimming at V came to 3 bases and at J to 5 bases, leaving 11 bases not matched to a gene. CDR3 length equals 16 residues. CDR1 and CDR2 (germline): SGHRS, YFSETQ. This CDR3 reads CASSSSIQGAGETQYF. The CDR3 region has the DNA TGCGCCAGCAGCTCCTCGATACAGGGGGCGGGGGAGACCCAGTACTTC.

The rearrangement uses TRBV15 and TRBJ2-5, with D unclear. Trimming took 0 bases from V and 6 from J, leaving 8 bases between them. CDR3 size: 13 residues. Germline CDR1 and CDR2: LNHNV and YYDKDF (reference sequence). CDR3 nucleotide sequence: TGTGCCACCAGCAGAGAGATTGGCAAGACCCAGTACTTC. Residues: CATSREIGKTQYF.

The chain links TRBV18 to TRBJ2-4; TRBD1 agrees at 7 bases. Trimming at V came to 3 bases and at J to 1 base, leaving 6 bases not matched to a gene. The V gene's germline CDR1 is KGHSH and CDR2 LQKENI. CDR3 length equals 16 residues. Here the CDR3 reads CASSPVQGEAKNIQYF. Here the CDR3 DNA reads TGTGCCAGCTCACCGGTTCAGGGGGAGGCCAAAAACATTCAGTACTTC.

This clonotype was seen more than once but under ten times. The chain recombines TRBV4-2 with TRBJ2-7; D not certain. Germline values: CDR1 LGHNA, CDR2 YNFKEQ. The CDR3 has 15 amino acids. Trimming removed 0 bases from V and 2 bases from J, with 11 bases in between. The CDR3 sequence: CASSQDSQAAYEQYF. In nucleotides, the CDR3 is TGTGCCAGCAGCCAAGATAGCCAGGCCGCCTACGAGCAGTACTTC.

The chain has TRBV11-2 and TRBJ2-7; D remains unclear. This CDR3 is built from 13 residues. The germline V gene has CDR1 SGHAT and CDR2 FQNNGV. V lost 8 bases and J 3 bases, leaving 14 bases between the germline ends. The CDR3 spells CASSWVGRYEQYV. The CDR3 DNA reads TGTGCCAGCTCTTGGGTAGGACGCTACGAGCAGTACGTC.

The chain couples TRBV4-3 to TRBJ1-2; a possible D gene is TRBD1 (6 bases). The germline V and J ends were trimmed by 4 bases and 4 bases, with 19 bases remaining between them. The CDR3 consists of 16 residues. Germline lookup yields CDR1 LGHNA and CDR2 YSLEER. CDR3 coding DNA: TGCGCCAGCAGCCCTCGAGCGGGGGGGCGAGGCTATGGCTACACCTTC. Its protein is CASSPRAGGRGYGYTF.

The chain recombines TRBV6-2 or TRBV6-3 with TRBJ2-1, with D perhaps TRBD1 or TRBD2 (5 bases each). The CDR3 spans 11 residues. V shed 6 bases and J shed 9 bases, with 9 bases lying between them. Germline V gene lookup returns CDR1 MNHEY and CDR2 SVGEGT. CDR3 nucleotide sequence: TGTGCCAGCAGCCACGGGGCTGAGCAGTTCTTC. It is translated as CASSHGAEQFF.

This clonotype was detected only a few times. CDR3 sequence: CASSQDRGTNIQYF. DNA of the CDR3: TGCGCCAGCAGCCAAGATCGGGGGACTAACATTCAGTACTTC. The chain carries TRBV4-3 and TRBJ2-4; possible D gene TRBD2, 6 bases. The V gene's germline CDR1 is LGHNA and CDR2 YSLEER. V was shortened by 0 bases and J by 7 bases, with 10 bases between the two germline ends. This CDR3 is 14 amino acids long.

This clonotype was picked up a small number of times. The V and J genes are TRBV7-7 and TRBJ2-1; TRBD1 matches 7 bases. Losses at the gene ends were 4 bases for V and 5 bases for J; bases not matched to a gene: 5. Germline V gives CDR1 SSHAT, CDR2 FNYEAQ (reference sequence). This CDR3 is built from 14 residues. This CDR3 is CASSSGTDHNEQFF. In DNA, the CDR3 is TGTGCCAGCAGCTCCGGGACAGACCACAATGAGCAGTTCTTC.